Listed below are T cell receptor beta chains from one sample, sequenced in a study of CD8 T cells in Susac syndrome. Each CDR3 protein gets one entry after TCRdb re-called the immunoSEQ multiplex PCR reads with MiXCR. The sample lists roughly 120,000 distinct CDR3 sequences; just over 90% were seen once. Input material: CD8+ T cells from PBMCs. Receptors originate from a human donor with multiple sclerosis. Both conserved end residues are part of each CDR3. D genes are given only for firm matches. A row's size may be missing; if present it is once, few, many or a size class.

J: TRBJ1-2
V: TRBV9
D: TRBD1
size: NA
CDR3: CASSDPGTGGFGYTF
DNA: TGTGCCAGCAGCGATCCCGGGACAGGGGGCTTTGGCTACACCTTC

J: TRBJ2-7
V: TRBV27
D: NA
size: once
CDR3: CASSLSGVLYEQYF
DNA: TGTGCCAGCAGTTTATCCGGCGTTCTCTACGAGCAGTACTTC

J: TRBJ2-7
V: TRBV19
D: NA
size: NA
CDR3: CASRGEQDPPGEQYF
DNA: TGTGCCAGCCGCGGGGAACAGGATCCCCCTGGCGAGCAGTACTTC

J: TRBJ1-1
V: TRBV19
D: TRBD1
size: NA
CDR3: CASTLGQGATEAFF
DNA: TGTGCCAGTACCCTGGGACAGGGGGCAACTGAAGCTTTCTTT

J: TRBJ2-5
V: TRBV4-2
D: NA
size: NA
CDR3: CASSQTTQETQYF
DNA: TGTGCCAGCAGCCAAACGACCCAAGAGACCCAGTACTTC

J: TRBJ2-5
V: TRBV13
D: TRBD2
size: NA
CDR3: CASSSSGTSGSKETQYF
DNA: TGTGCCAGCAGTTCGAGCGGGACTAGCGGGAGTAAAGAGACCCAGTACTTC

J: TRBJ1-5
V: TRBV7-9
D: NA
size: NA
CDR3: CASSLAGAGVSNQPQHF
DNA: TGTGCCAGCAGTCTTGCGGGCGCGGGTGTTAGCAATCAGCCCCAGCATTTT

J: TRBJ2-3
V: TRBV6-5
D: TRBD1
size: NA
CDR3: CASSWDRGSDTQYF
DNA: TGTGCCAGCAGTTGGGACAGGGGGTCAGATACGCAGTATTTT

J: TRBJ1-1
V: TRBV5-1
D: NA
size: once
CDR3: CASSFTGTLNTEAFF
DNA: TGCGCCAGCAGCTTTACCGGGACCCTGAACACTGAAGCTTTCTTT

J: TRBJ2-1
V: TRBV7-9
D: NA
size: NA
CDR3: CASSLDSSPYNEQFF
DNA: TGTGCCAGCAGCTTAGACAGCAGCCCCTACAATGAGCAGTTCTTC

J: TRBJ2-1
V: TRBV13
D: TRBD1
size: NA
CDR3: CASSFRAGGPSEQFF
DNA: TGTGCCAGCAGCTTTAGGGCAGGGGGTCCCTCCGAGCAGTTCTTC

J: TRBJ2-7
V: TRBV28
D: TRBD1
size: once
CDR3: CASRPRDSSYEQYF
DNA: TGTGCCAGCAGGCCCCGGGACAGCTCCTACGAGCAGTACTTC

J: TRBJ2-5
V: TRBV3-1
D: TRBD2
size: NA
CDR3: CASSQDWTSGRVAETQYF
DNA: TGTGCCAGCAGCCAAGATTGGACTAGCGGGAGAGTGGCAGAGACCCAGTACTTC

J: TRBJ2-5
V: TRBV4-1
D: TRBD2
size: NA
CDR3: CASSQDGTGGRETQYF
DNA: TGCGCCAGCAGCCAAGATGGAACCGGGGGGAGGGAGACCCAGTACTTC

J: TRBJ2-4
V: TRBV5-6
D: TRBD2
size: NA
CDR3: CASSGNLTSGEPYF
DNA: TGTGCCAGCAGCGGGAACCTGACTAGCGGGGAACCGTACTTC

J: TRBJ2-1
V: TRBV2
D: TRBD2
size: NA
CDR3: CASSPPLTSVTLYEQFF
DNA: TGTGCCAGCAGTCCACCTCTGACTAGCGTTACATTATACGAGCAGTTCTTC

J: TRBJ2-5
V: TRBV7-6
D: NA
size: NA
CDR3: CASSLVGDGETQYF
DNA: TGTGCCAGCAGCTTAGTCGGTGATGGAGAGACCCAGTACTTC

J: TRBJ2-1
V: TRBV5-4
D: TRBD2
size: NA
CDR3: CASSLASGPYNEQFF
DNA: TGTGCCAGCAGCTTGGCTAGCGGGCCCTACAATGAGCAGTTCTTC

J: TRBJ1-5
V: TRBV28
D: NA
size: NA
CDR3: CASSLNRDPQPQHF
DNA: TGTGCCAGCAGCCTAAACCGGGACCCCCAGCCCCAGCATTTT

J: TRBJ2-7
V: TRBV30
D: NA
size: NA
CDR3: CAWSRGRADEQYF
DNA: TGTGCCTGGAGCAGGGGCAGGGCCGACGAGCAGTACTTC

J: TRBJ1-1
V: TRBV27
D: NA
size: NA
CDR3: CASSPGLWNTEAFF
DNA: TGTGCCAGCAGTCCGGGACTTTGGAACACTGAAGCTTTCTTT

J: TRBJ1-1
V: TRBV7-9
D: TRBD1
size: NA
CDR3: CASSLGQENTEAFF
DNA: TGTGCCAGCAGCCTGGGACAGGAGAACACTGAAGCTTTCTTT

J: TRBJ2-3
V: TRBV14
D: TRBD2
size: NA
CDR3: CASSQTSGLTDTQYF
DNA: TGTGCCAGCAGCCAGACTAGCGGACTCACAGATACGCAGTATTTT

J: TRBJ1-6
V: TRBV15
D: NA
size: once
CDR3: CATSRDRAANSPLHF
DNA: TGTGCCACCAGCAGAGATCGTGCAGCTAATTCACCCCTCCACTTT

J: TRBJ1-1
V: TRBV9
D: NA
size: NA
CDR3: CASTEEGGRPGSEAFF
DNA: TGTGCCAGCACCGAGGAGGGGGGGCGTCCAGGTTCGGAAGCTTTCTTT

J: TRBJ2-6
V: TRBV4-1
D: TRBD1
size: NA
CDR3: CASSHPTGALPGANVLTF
DNA: TGCGCCAGCAGCCACCCGACAGGGGCCCTCCCCGGGGCCAACGTCCTGACTTTC

J: TRBJ2-7
V: TRBV5-6
D: NA
size: NA
CDR3: CASREDSSYEQYF
DNA: TGTGCCAGCAGGGAGGACAGCTCCTACGAGCAGTACTTC

J: TRBJ2-7
V: TRBV12-3/TRBV12-4
D: NA
size: few
CDR3: CASSLDRGSFYEQYF
DNA: TGTGCCAGCAGTTTAGACAGAGGGTCCTTCTACGAGCAGTACTTC

J: TRBJ1-1
V: TRBV11-2
D: TRBD1
size: NA
CDR3: CASSFPPRQGTNTEAFF
DNA: TGTGCCAGCAGCTTCCCCCCAAGACAGGGGACGAACACTGAAGCTTTCTTT

J: TRBJ1-1
V: TRBV20-1
D: TRBD1
size: NA
CDR3: CSAEDRGLTEAFF
DNA: TGCAGTGCTGAAGACAGGGGGCTCACTGAAGCTTTCTTT

J: TRBJ2-1
V: TRBV19
D: NA
size: NA
CDR3: CASRDTGRNNEQFF
DNA: TGTGCCAGTAGAGATACAGGGCGGAACAATGAGCAGTTCTTC

J: TRBJ2-1
V: TRBV5-4
D: TRBD1
size: NA
CDR3: CASSLGQGVGNEQFF
DNA: TGTGCCAGCAGCTTGGGACAGGGGGTCGGGAATGAGCAGTTCTTC

J: TRBJ2-1
V: TRBV5-1
D: TRBD2
size: NA
CDR3: CASSSHLAGGRDEQFF
DNA: TGCGCCAGCAGCTCACATCTAGCGGGGGGGCGGGATGAGCAGTTCTTC

J: TRBJ1-2
V: TRBV5-6
D: TRBD1
size: NA
CDR3: CASSLIQGSGYTF
DNA: TGTGCCAGCAGCTTAATACAGGGGTCTGGCTACACCTTC

J: TRBJ1-1
V: TRBV7-9
D: TRBD1
size: NA
CDR3: CASSPLAGGNTEAFF
DNA: TGTGCCAGCAGCCCGTTGGCAGGGGGGAACACTGAAGCTTTCTTT